The sequence of this T cell receptor (beta chain) was determined in a study of radiation and T cells in renal cell carcinoma. The table came from immunoSEQ multiplex PCR; TCRdb's copy has only in-frame clones and leaves some out. The data contain some 20,000 clones, approximately 59% of them singletons. Germline CDR1 LGHNA, CDR2 YNFKEQ. V was pared by 3 bases and J by 2 bases, with 7 bases of the junction left unmatched. The CDR3 totals 15 residues. Treatment reported: treatment-naive control, cytoreductive nephrectomy. Control tumors came from treatment-naive patients without prior radiation. The tumor was a clear cell renal cell carcinoma. Sequenced control tumors were from about a dozen males and a few females, median age approximately 53.

Material: tumor tissue, obtained from a patient whose treatment was nephrectomy without radiotherapy. The rearrangement uses TRBV4-2 and TRBJ2-7, with 7 bases matching TRBD1. This TCR derives from a man aged 45-60 years with renal cell carcinoma. The CDR3 DNA sequence: TGTGCCAGCAGCCAGGCCCGGGACAGACCCTACGAGCAGTACTTC. Residues: CASSQARDRPYEQYF.